The clone carrying this T cell receptor (beta chain) was detected ten times or more. Antigen: not known. Amplification targeted TCR beta CDR3 regions from RNA transcripts. First-round RT-PCR of the TCR CDR3 relied on the HTBI primer set. TCRdb re-analysed the multiplex PCR reads in MiXCR, keeping a single row per CDR3 protein. The repertoire holds over 300,000 distinct CDR3 sequences, more than 11% seen once, with 11% in the top ten. This sample was taken from a study of T cells in Graves' hyperthyroidism and ophthalmopathy. Study results and limitations: Among thyroid clonotypes expanded above 0.001, most also appeared in blood. Ophthalmopathy and stable hyperthyroidism were told apart by a 13 V-J model.

Trimming cost V 5 bases and J 8 bases; bases outside gene matches: 10. This CDR3 contains 16 residues. Looked up from germline, CDR1 is SEHNR and CDR2 is FQNEAQ (reference sequence). Each patient was aged 18 to 65 and had newly diagnosed hyperthyroidism of under 2 months' duration. Uncontrolled infection, other autoimmune disease, pregnancy or lactation led to exclusion. The sequence was obtained from a woman aged 55-69 years with Graves' hyperthyroidism. The specimen sequenced was blood. The chain couples TRBV7-9 to TRBJ2-1, with 12 bases that match TRBD2. The CDR3: CASSRETSGSVYEQFF. The CDR3 DNA reads as TGTGCCAGCAGCCGTGAGACTAGCGGGAGCGTCTATGAGCAGTTCTTC. The variable domain in full, with the rest retrieved from reference TRBV7-9 and TRBJ2-1, is DTGVSQNPRHKITKRGQNVTFRCDPISEHNRLYWYRQTLGQGPEFLTYFQNEAQLEKSRLLSDRFSAERPKGSFSTLEIQRTEQGDSAMYLCASSRETSGSVYEQFFGPGTRLTVL.